Below, 28 T cell receptor beta chains from the same sample are listed, as sequenced in a study of blood T cell repertoires in COVID-19. Method: immunoSEQ multiplex PCR; TCRdb's copy keeps in-frame clones and lacks some. The sample has over 85,000 clones, more than 70% seen once. What was sequenced was peripheral blood. The receptors here all came from a human donor in a cohort sampled during active COVID-19.

The V and J genes are TRBV9 and TRBJ1-2; 11 bases are a match to TRBD1. Per germline, CDR1 SGDLS and CDR2 YYNGEE. The CDR3 covers 16 residues. The ends lost 0 bases at V and 6 bases at J; junction bases unmatched: 7. The CDR3 region is CASSVGPGTGGDGYTF. In nucleotides, the CDR3 is TGTGCCAGCAGCGTAGGGCCCGGGACAGGGGGAGATGGCTACACCTTC.

The J gene is TRBJ2-3, the V gene TRBV7-3; 8 positions agree with TRBD2. Germline V lookup: CDR1 SGHTA, CDR2 FQGTGA. CDR3 length: 13 amino acids. V was pared by 5 bases and J by 6 bases, with 4 bases of the junction left unmatched. In nucleotides, the CDR3 is TGTGCCAGCAGCCTTCCGGGAGGGGATACGCAGTATTTT. Amino acids: CASSLPGGDTQYF.

The genes are TRBV5-4 and TRBJ1-1; 7 positions agree with TRBD1. The J segment lost 4 bases and the V segment lost 4 bases, leaving 10 bases of the junction unmatched. The CDR3 runs to 15 residues. In germline, CDR1 is SGHNT, CDR2 YYREEE (reference sequence). The CDR3 DNA reads TGTGCCAGCAGCCTATCAGGACAGGCGGGCACTGAAGCTTTCTTT. Amino acid sequence: CASSLSGQAGTEAFF.

The chain combines TRBV10-3 with TRBJ1-5, with 9 bases lining up with TRBD1. The CDR3 covers 15 residues. V trimming: 6 bases; J trimming: 4 bases; junction bases outside the gene matches: 7. Germline loops: CDR1 ENHRY, CDR2 SYGVKD. The CDR3 here is CAISQETGGNQPQHF. The CDR3 nucleotides read TGTGCCATCAGCCAAGAGACAGGGGGTAATCAGCCCCAGCATTTT.

The chain links TRBV28 to TRBJ2-2; 8 bases align to TRBD2. CDR1 and CDR2 (germline): MDHEN, SYDVKM. The junction had 8 bases not matched to a gene; V was cut back by 5 bases and J by 6 bases. The CDR3 has 15 amino acids. This CDR3 reads CASSRPGLVAGELFF. For the CDR3, the DNA is TGTGCCAGCAGTCGACCGGGACTAGTGGCCGGGGAGCTGTTTTTT.

This chain joins TRBV12-3 or TRBV12-4 and TRBJ1-1; tentative D call: TRBD1 (6 bases). Trimming took 5 bases from V and 3 from J, leaving 10 bases between them. This CDR3 is built from 13 residues. CDR3 region: CASSLDRYTEAFF. The CDR3 DNA reads TGTGCCAGCAGTCTCGACAGGTACACTGAAGCTTTCTTT.

The V gene is TRBV18, the J gene TRBJ2-7; 9 nucleotides line up with TRBD1. V was pared by 2 bases and J by 3 bases, with 5 bases of the junction left unmatched. Germline V gene sequence: CDR1 KGHSH, CDR2 LQKENI. The CDR3 is made up of 15 amino acids. CDR3 region: CASSPGPGQGYEQYF. The CDR3 DNA follows: TGTGCCAGCTCACCAGGACCGGGACAGGGCTACGAGCAGTACTTC.

This rearrangement joins TRBV7-2 to TRBJ1-5; TRBD1 aligns across 9 bases. The germline gives CDR1 SGHTA, CDR2 FQGNSA. The junction had 4 bases not matched to a gene; V was cut back by 3 bases and J by 7 bases. This CDR3 is 14 amino acids long. The CDR3 region is CASSLTGGVQPQHF. The DNA for the CDR3 is TGTGCCAGCAGCTTGACAGGGGGGGTCCAGCCCCAGCATTTT.

The CDR3 region is CASRLAGYEQFF. Written as DNA, the CDR3 is TGTGCCAGCAGACTAGCGGGATATGAGCAGTTCTTC. The chain uses TRBV27 and TRBJ2-1; TRBD2 matches 10 bases. The CDR3 sequence is 12 residues long. The junction had 1 base not matched to a gene; V was cut back by 6 bases and J by 8 bases. Germline loops: CDR1 MNHEY, CDR2 SMNVEV (reference sequence).

The rearrangement links TRBV21-1 to TRBJ2-7; TRBD1, the table's D call, was not compared with the DNA. TRBV21-1 is tagged as a pseudogene. CDR3 length: 16 residues. CDR3 region: CASSTRDRESSYEQYF. The CDR3 region has the DNA TGTGCCAGCAGCACTCGGGACAGGGAGTCATCCTACGAGCAGTACTTC.

Here the CDR3 reads CASSLEVAGGGGTQYF. As DNA, the CDR3 is TGCGCCAGCAGCTTGGAGGTAGCGGGAGGCGGAGGGACCCAGTACTTC. The genes are TRBV5-1 and TRBJ2-5; 10 bases align to TRBD2. J lost 7 bases, V lost 0 bases, and 9 bases had no gene match. The length of the CDR3 is 16 residues. Germline CDR1 and CDR2: SGHRS and YFSETQ.

V and J are TRBV28 and TRBJ1-2; D is perhaps TRBD1 (5 bases). The germline V gene has CDR1 MDHEN and CDR2 SYDVKM. This CDR3 has 16 amino acids. Trimming left V 3 bases short and J 4 bases short, with 18 bases between. The CDR3 spells CASSFGVTANRYGYTF. The CDR3 region has the DNA TGTGCCAGCAGTTTCGGTGTGACAGCGAATCGCTATGGCTACACCTTC.

V and J are TRBV10-3 and TRBJ1-4; D is possibly TRBD1 (6 bases). CDR1 and CDR2 (germline): ENHRY, SYGVKD. CDR3 size: 17 residues. Trimming stripped 0 bases from V and 0 bases from J, with 11 bases between. CDR3 nucleotides: TGTGCCATCAGTGAGTCGCAGGGGATGGCAACTAATGAAAAACTGTTTTTT. This sequence encodes CAISESQGMATNEKLFF.

V usage is TRBV9 and J usage is TRBJ2-1, with 9 bases that match TRBD1. The CDR3 sequence is 15 residues long. V shed 2 bases and J 3 bases; nucleotides not matched to a gene: 3. The germline gives CDR1 SGDLS, CDR2 YYNGEE. In nucleotides, the CDR3 is TGTGCCAGCAGCGTGGGGACAGGGATCTACAATGAGCAGTTCTTC. It codes for CASSVGTGIYNEQFF.

The genes are TRBV5-1 and TRBJ1-3, with TRBD1 identical over 8 bases. Germline values: CDR1 SGHRS, CDR2 YFSETQ. J gave up 3 bases and V 4 bases, and 6 bases lay outside the gene matches. The CDR3 is made up of 15 amino acids. CDR3 in amino acids: CASSATGGFGNTIYF. The CDR3 DNA sequence: TGCGCCAGCAGCGCAACAGGGGGTTTTGGAAACACCATATATTTT. Variable domain in full (rest from reference TRBV5-1 and TRBJ1-3): KAGVTQTPRYLIKTRGQQVTLSCSPISGHRSVSWYQQTPGQGLQFLFEYFSETQRNKGNFPGRFSGRQFSNSRSEMNVSTLELGDSALYLCASSATGGFGNTIYFGEGSWLTVV.

V gene TRBV28 combines with J gene TRBJ2-3; possible D gene TRBD2, 6 bases. The CDR3 has 15 residues. Germline loops: CDR1 MDHEN, CDR2 SYDVKM. Trimming left V 3 bases short and J 3 bases short, with 13 bases between. Here the CDR3 reads CASSLGGIGTDTQYF. The CDR3 DNA reads as TGTGCCAGCAGTTTGGGCGGGATCGGAACAGATACGCAGTATTTT.

The rearrangement uses TRBV3-1 (or the pseudogene TRBV3-2) and TRBJ1-1; the match to TRBD1 covers 7 bases. The CDR3 loop spans 13 amino acids. The germline V gene encodes CDR1 LGHDT and CDR2 YNNKEL (reference sequence). The V segment lost 6 bases and the J segment 6 bases; nucleotides outside the gene matches: 7. DNA for the CDR3: TGTGCCAGCAGTCCACCACAGGGGTCTGAAGCTTTCTTT. The encoded protein is CASSPPQGSEAFF.

The chain is built from TRBV6-2 or TRBV6-3 and TRBJ1-2; the match to TRBD1 covers 8 bases. Germline trimming cut 5 bases from V and 3 bases from J; bases unmatched to any gene: 2. CDR1 and CDR2 from the germline V gene are MNHEY and SVGEGT. The CDR3 is 13 residues long. The CDR3 protein is CASSETGDYGYTF. CDR3 coding DNA: TGTGCCAGCAGTGAGACAGGGGACTATGGCTACACCTTC.

V usage is TRBV14 and J usage is TRBJ2-5; 7 positions match TRBD2. Per germline, CDR1 SGHDN and CDR2 FVKESK. The CDR3 has 14 amino acids. With V trimmed by 4 bases and J by 5 bases, 7 bases remained unmatched. This CDR3 reads CASSRDYWGETQYF. The CDR3 nucleotides read TGTGCCAGCAGCCGGGACTACTGGGGGGAGACCCAGTACTTC.

The chain employs TRBV4-1 and TRBJ2-1, with 7 positions matching TRBD2. CDR3 length equals 16 residues. V dropped 4 bases and J dropped 4; count of bases not matched to a gene: 10. Per the germline V gene, CDR1 is MGHRA and CDR2 is YSYEKL. The CDR3 spells CASSRGLRERYNEQFF. The CDR3 DNA is TGCGCCAGCAGCCGAGGGCTGCGGGAGAGGTACAATGAGCAGTTCTTC.

The rearrangement links TRBV18 to TRBJ1-2; no clear D gene. Germline CDR1 is KGHSH and CDR2 is LQKENI. This CDR3 has 13 amino acids. Trimming removed 2 bases at V and 3 bases at J, with 7 bases between. The CDR3 DNA is TGTGCCAGCTCACCAATCGGGGACTATGGCTACACCTTC. Amino acids: CASSPIGDYGYTF.

This chain links TRBV19 with TRBJ2-1, with D possibly TRBD2 on 5 matching bases. CDR3 length: 13 amino acids. V lost 0 bases and J 12 bases, leaving 12 bases between the germline ends. Germline V gene lookup returns CDR1 LNHDA and CDR2 SQIVND (reference sequence). The CDR3 DNA reads TGTGCCAGTAGTATAGATCTTGACGGAGGGCAGTTCTTC. It encodes CASSIDLDGGQFF.

This clone was seen a handful of times. The chain links TRBV19 to TRBJ2-5, with D maybe TRBD2 (5 bases). Germline V gene lookup returns CDR1 LNHDA and CDR2 SQIVND (reference sequence). This CDR3 comprises 15 residues. The ends were cut back, 10 bases at V and 4 bases at J, with 22 bases in the middle. The CDR3 spells CATTASGSGGETQYF. CDR3 coding DNA: TGTGCCACCACGGCCAGCGGATCCGGTGGAGAGACCCAGTACTTC.

This sequence joins TRBV18 and TRBJ2-3; TRBD2 might be the D (5 bases). The germline V gene has CDR1 KGHSH and CDR2 LQKENI. V lost 1 base to trimming and J lost 2 bases, with 7 bases between them. This CDR3 is built from 14 residues. Here the CDR3 reads CASSPQADTDTQYF. CDR3 nucleotides: TGTGCCAGCTCACCACAAGCGGACACAGATACGCAGTATTTT.

A single count supports this clone. This chain connects TRBV4-1 to TRBJ1-4; no clear D gene. The germline CDR1 and CDR2 sequences are MGHRA and YSYEKL. V dropped 3 bases and J dropped 11 bases, with 25 bases sitting between them. The CDR3 spans 17 residues. CDR3 nucleotide sequence: TGCGCCAGCAGCCAGATATTGGTTCGGACTGATGGCAGTAAACTGTTTTTT. Translation gives CASSQILVRTDGSKLFF.

This rearrangement joins TRBV28 to TRBJ1-1; TRBD1 agrees at 7 bases. Germline V lookup: CDR1 MDHEN, CDR2 SYDVKM. Trimming at V came to 6 bases and at J to 1 base, leaving 8 bases not matched to a gene. There are 15 residues in the CDR3. The CDR3 spells CASRPTTGANTEAFF. In nucleotides, the CDR3 is TGTGCCAGCAGGCCTACTACAGGGGCGAACACTGAAGCTTTCTTT.

The gene calls are TRBV7-6 and TRBJ2-3; maybe TRBD1 (6 bases). V lost 7 bases to trimming and J lost 2 bases, with 16 bases between them. The CDR3 is 15 residues long. CDR1 SGHVS and CDR2 FNYEAQ come from the germline V gene. CDR3 nucleotide sequence: TGTGCCAGCACCCATGTGACAGGTTTCACAGATACGCAGTATTTT. Translated: CASTHVTGFTDTQYF.

The chain carries TRBV7-9 and TRBJ2-7; no firm D call. The CDR3 loop spans 16 amino acids. Germline V lookup: CDR1 SEHNR, CDR2 FQNEAQ (reference sequence). The V gene lost 1 base and the J gene lost 0 bases, with 13 bases spanning the gap. CDR3 amino acids: CASSLDTQLISYEQYF. CDR3 nucleotide sequence: TGTGCCAGCAGCTTAGATACGCAACTGATCTCCTACGAGCAGTACTTC.